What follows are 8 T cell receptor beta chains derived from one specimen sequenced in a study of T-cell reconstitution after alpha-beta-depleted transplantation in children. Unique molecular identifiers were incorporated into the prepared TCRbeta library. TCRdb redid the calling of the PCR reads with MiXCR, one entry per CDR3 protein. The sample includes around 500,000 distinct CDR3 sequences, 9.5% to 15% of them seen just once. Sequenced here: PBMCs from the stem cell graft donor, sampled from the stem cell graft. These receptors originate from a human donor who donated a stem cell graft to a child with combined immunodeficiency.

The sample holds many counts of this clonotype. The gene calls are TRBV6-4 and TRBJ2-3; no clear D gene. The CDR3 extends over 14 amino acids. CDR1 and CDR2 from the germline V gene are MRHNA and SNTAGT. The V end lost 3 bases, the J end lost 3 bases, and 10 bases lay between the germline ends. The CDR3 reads CASSEAAETDTQYF. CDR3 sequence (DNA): TGTGCCAGCAGTGAGGCGGCAGAGACAGATACGCAGTATTTT.

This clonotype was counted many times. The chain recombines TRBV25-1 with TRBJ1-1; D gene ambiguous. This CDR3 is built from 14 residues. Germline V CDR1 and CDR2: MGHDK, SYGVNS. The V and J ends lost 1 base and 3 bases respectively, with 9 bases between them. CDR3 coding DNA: TGTGCCAGCAGTGAATCCGTACACCACACTGAAGCTTTCTTT. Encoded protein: CASSESVHHTEAFF.

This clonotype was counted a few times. This chain's CDR3 is CASSRGAQETQYF. Written as DNA, the CDR3 is TGTGCCAGCAGCCGCGGGGCCCAAGAGACCCAGTACTTC. The chain employs TRBV7-3 and TRBJ2-5; D might be TRBD2 (6 bases). Trimming pared 5 bases from V and 1 base from J, leaving 8 bases between. CDR1 and CDR2 (germline): SGHTA, FQGTGA. The CDR3 runs 13 residues. The full variable domain, in which reference TRBV7-3 and TRBJ2-5 provide the parts outside the CDR3, is GAGVSQTPSNKVTEKGKYVELRCDPISGHTALYWYRQSLGQGPEFLIYFQGTGAADDSGLPNDRFFAVRPEGSVSTLKIQRTERGDSAVYLCASSRGAQETQYFGPGTRLLVL.

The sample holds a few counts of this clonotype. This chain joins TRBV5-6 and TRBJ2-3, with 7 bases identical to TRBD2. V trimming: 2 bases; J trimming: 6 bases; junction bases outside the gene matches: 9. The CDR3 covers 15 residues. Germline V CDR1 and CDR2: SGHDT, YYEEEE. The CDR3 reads CASSFGLEPKDTQYF. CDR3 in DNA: TGTGCCAGCAGCTTCGGACTAGAGCCCAAGGATACGCAGTATTTT.

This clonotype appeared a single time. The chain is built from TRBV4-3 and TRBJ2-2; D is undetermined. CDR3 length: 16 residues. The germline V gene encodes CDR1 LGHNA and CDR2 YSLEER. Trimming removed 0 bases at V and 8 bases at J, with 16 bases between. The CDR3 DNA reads TGCGCCAGCAGCCAAGACGTCCTAGTTAATTATGGGGAGCTGTTTTTT. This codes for CASSQDVLVNYGELFF.

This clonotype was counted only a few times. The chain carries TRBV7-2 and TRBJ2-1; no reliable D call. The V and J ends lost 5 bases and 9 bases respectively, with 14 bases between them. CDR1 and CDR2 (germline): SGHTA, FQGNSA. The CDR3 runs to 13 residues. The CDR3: CASSGDPTREQFF. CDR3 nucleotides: TGTGCCAGCAGCGGAGACCCCACCCGTGAGCAGTTCTTC.

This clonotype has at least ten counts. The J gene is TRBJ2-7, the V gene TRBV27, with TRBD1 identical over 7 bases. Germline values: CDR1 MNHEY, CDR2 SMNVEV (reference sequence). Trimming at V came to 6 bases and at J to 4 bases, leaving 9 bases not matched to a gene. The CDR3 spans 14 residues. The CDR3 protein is CASRETGSLYEQYF. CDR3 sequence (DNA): TGTGCCAGCAGAGAGACAGGGTCTCTTTACGAGCAGTACTTC.

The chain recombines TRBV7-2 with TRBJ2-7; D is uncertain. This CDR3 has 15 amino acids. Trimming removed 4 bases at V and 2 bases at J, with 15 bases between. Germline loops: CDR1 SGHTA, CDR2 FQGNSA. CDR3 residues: CASSSFLGWTYEQYF. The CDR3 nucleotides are TGTGCCAGCAGCTCTTTCTTGGGGTGGACCTACGAGCAGTACTTC.